The 22 T cell receptor beta chains below were found in one sample sequenced in a study of shared clonotypes between healthy human individuals. This table comes from immunoSEQ multiplex PCR, and its TCRdb copy is limited to in-frame clones, with some not included. The repertoire includes just over 2,000,000 clones, over 85% of them detected once, and roughly 1.1% sits in the top ten. Naive CD8 cells comprised CD45RO-negative, CCR7-positively selected cells, excluding terminally differentiated effector memory CD45RA+ cells. The sequencing sample was made of naive CD8+ T cells sorted from blood. The receptors were sampled from a man aged 18 to 30 in good health.

This chain uses TRBV28 with TRBJ1-6; maybe TRBD1 (6 bases). The CDR3 has 15 amino acids. Looked up from germline, CDR1 is MDHEN and CDR2 is SYDVKM. V lost 4 bases and J lost 8, with 15 bases in between. CDR3 amino acids: CASSSRGQLDSPLHF. The CDR3 coding sequence is TGTGCCAGCAGTTCTCGCGGACAGCTGGATTCACCCCTCCACTTT.

This chain uses TRBV4-1 with TRBJ1-5; 9 bases align to TRBD1. Germline V gene lookup returns CDR1 MGHRA and CDR2 YSYEKL. Losses at the gene ends were 1 base for V and 7 bases for J; bases not matched to a gene: 11. There are 17 residues in the CDR3. The CDR3 sequence is CASSQVLTGGAEQPQHF. DNA for the CDR3: TGCGCCAGCAGCCAAGTCCTGACAGGGGGGGCAGAACAGCCCCAGCATTTT.

The chain couples TRBV11-2 to TRBJ1-5; D gene ambiguous. V lost 1 base and J lost 3, with 7 bases in between. Per germline, CDR1 SGHAT and CDR2 FQNNGV. CDR3 length: 14 residues. The CDR3 DNA sequence: TGTGCCAGCAGCTTAGCCGGTTACAATCAGCCCCAGCATTTT. Translating it yields CASSLAGYNQPQHF.

This clone was counted once. The V call is TRBV7-9, the J call TRBJ1-1; D remains unclear. V lost 3 bases and J lost 6, with 8 bases in between. Germline assignment: CDR1 SEHNR and CDR2 FQNEAQ (reference sequence). This CDR3 has 12 amino acids. Here the CDR3 reads CASSFGESEAFF. CDR3 bases: TGTGCCAGCAGCTTTGGCGAGTCTGAAGCTTTCTTT.

This clone was seen just once. The gene calls are TRBV7-8 and TRBJ1-4, with unresolved D. CDR1 is SGHVS and CDR2 is FQNEAQ in the germline V gene. V was clipped by 1 base and J by 3 bases, with 9 bases between them. The CDR3 extends over 15 amino acids. The chain's CDR3 is CASSLGAAPNEKLFF. DNA for the CDR3: TGTGCCAGCAGCTTAGGAGCGGCGCCTAATGAAAAACTGTTTTTT.

This clone was seen only once. The gene calls are TRBV2 and TRBJ2-7; D uncertain. Germline V gene sequence: CDR1 SNHLY, CDR2 FYNNEI. The CDR3 covers 15 residues. V was clipped by 2 bases and J by 4 bases, with 15 bases between them. This CDR3 is CASSESSDLPYEQYF. As DNA, the CDR3 is TGTGCCAGCAGTGAATCTAGTGACCTTCCTTACGAGCAGTACTTC.

The chain uses TRBV10-1 and TRBJ1-2, with TRBD1 as a possible D gene (6 bases). CDR1 is WNHNN and CDR2 is SYGVQD in the germline V gene (reference sequence). Trimming left V 3 bases short and J 11 bases short, with 16 bases between. The CDR3 length is 13 residues. CDR3 nucleotides: TGCGCCAGCAGTGAAGTGAGGGCAGGGGAATACACCTTC. Its protein is CASSEVRAGEYTF.

V is TRBV7-9 and J is TRBJ2-1; no clear D gene. The CDR3 has 16 amino acids. The V end was cut by 1 base, the J end by 3 bases, with 13 bases between. In germline, CDR1 is SEHNR, CDR2 FQNEAQ (reference sequence). CDR3 DNA: TGTGCCAGCAGCTTAGAAGTTGGGCTAGTCTACAATGAGCAGTTCTTC. Protein sequence: CASSLEVGLVYNEQFF.

The J gene is TRBJ2-7, the V gene TRBV9; D may match TRBD1 or TRBD2 (7 bases each). This CDR3 comprises 15 residues. Trimming shortened V by 2 bases and J by 6 bases, and 18 bases separated the two germline ends. The germline gives CDR1 SGDLS, CDR2 YYNGEE. This chain's CDR3 is CASSVGGTAGFEQYF. The DNA for the CDR3 is TGTGCCAGCAGCGTCGGGGGGACAGCCGGGTTCGAGCAGTACTTC.

V is TRBV29-1 and J is TRBJ2-5, with 11 bases aligning to TRBD2. Near its end, the DNA agrees better with TRBJ2-7, so the J call may be wrong. CDR3 size: 14 residues. Germline V CDR1 and CDR2: SQVTM, ANQGSEA. The CDR3 DNA is TGCAGCGTGAGAATTTCTAGCGGGAGGAACGAGCAGTACTTC. Translating it yields CSVRISSGRNEQYF.

The chain joins TRBV6-5 to TRBJ2-7, with D hard to call. CDR3 length equals 13 residues. Germline CDR1 is MNHEY and CDR2 is SVGAGI. With 0 bases removed from V and 4 bases from J, the gap between germline ends came to 7 bases. The CDR3, as DNA: TGTGCCAGCAGTTACTCGGAAATGTACGAGCAGTACTTC. As protein: CASSYSEMYEQYF.

Regarding this clone: The identical CDR3 is also encoded by other nucleotide sequences in the sample. The rearrangement links TRBV7-6 to TRBJ2-1, with TRBD2 as a possible D gene (6 bases). The CDR3 totals 12 residues. Trimming shortened V by 1 base and J by 8 bases, and 6 bases separated the two germline ends. CDR1 and CDR2 (germline): SGHVS, FNYEAQ. The CDR3 sequence: CASSLGGDEQFF. The CDR3 DNA reads as TGTGCCAGCAGCTTAGGCGGGGATGAGCAGTTCTTC.

The chain combines TRBV27 with TRBJ1-2; 8 bases fit TRBD1. The CDR3 runs 13 residues. V shed 4 bases and J 6 bases; nucleotides not matched to a gene: 4. Germline values: CDR1 MNHEY, CDR2 SMNVEV (reference sequence). CDR3 sequence reads: CASSSRTGNGYTF. For the CDR3, the DNA is TGTGCCAGCAGTTCCCGGACAGGGAATGGCTACACCTTC.

The CDR3 sequence is CASSVSGTGRTDTQYF. The CDR3, as DNA: TGTGCCAGCAGCGTTTCCGGGACAGGCAGAACAGATACGCAGTATTTT. The chain couples TRBV5-4 to TRBJ2-3; 8 nucleotides line up with TRBD1. V gave up 4 bases and J gave up 3 bases; unmatched junction bases: 10. Germline V gives CDR1 SGHNT, CDR2 YYREEE (reference sequence). This CDR3 contains 16 residues.

Worth noting for this clone: The same CDR3 arises from other DNA sequences in this sample as well. J is TRBJ2-5 and V is TRBV4-1, with 12 bases identical to TRBD2. From germline, CDR1 is MGHRA and CDR2 YSYEKL. V dropped 4 bases and J dropped 4; count of bases not matched to a gene: 4. The CDR3 extends over 15 amino acids. CDR3 coding DNA: TGCGCCAGCAGCCCCGGGACTAGCGGGCGAGAGACCCAGTACTTC. This gives the protein CASSPGTSGRETQYF.

Details on this clone: In the same sample, other DNA sequences code for this CDR3. The rearrangement joins TRBV7-9 to TRBJ1-1; D is unresolved. Germline V CDR1 and CDR2: SEHNR, FQNEAQ (reference sequence). The ends were cut back, 2 bases at V and 0 bases at J, with 4 bases in the middle. The CDR3 contains 13 residues. Here the CDR3 reads CASSLTVNTEAFF. The CDR3 DNA follows: TGTGCCAGCAGCTTAACAGTGAACACTGAAGCTTTCTTT.

The V gene is TRBV28, the J gene TRBJ2-5; D gene unclear. The V end lost 6 bases, the J end lost 1 base, and 9 bases lay between the germline ends. CDR1 and CDR2 from the germline V gene are MDHEN and SYDVKM. The CDR3 contains 13 residues. The CDR3 DNA follows: TGTGCCAGCAGCTATTGGGCCCAAGAGACCCAGTACTTC. Translating it yields CASSYWAQETQYF.

V is TRBV13 and J is TRBJ1-6; D is undetermined. V was trimmed by 5 bases and J by 10 bases, leaving 15 bases between them. CDR3 length equals 14 residues. The germline V gene has CDR1 PRHDT and CDR2 FYEKMQ (reference sequence). The CDR3 protein is CASSPLDGRSPLHF. CDR3 in DNA: TGTGCCAGCAGCCCCCTAGACGGAAGATCACCCCTCCACTTT.

The V and J genes are TRBV29-1 and TRBJ2-5, with D uncertain. Trimming left V 0 bases short and J 0 bases short, with 5 bases between. Germline V gives CDR1 SQVTM, CDR2 ANQGSEA. The CDR3 runs to 13 residues. The CDR3: CSVEDRNQETQYF. The CDR3 nucleotides are TGCAGCGTTGAAGATCGGAACCAAGAGACCCAGTACTTC.

The CDR3 protein is CASSDLGPASSYEQYF. The CDR3 nucleotides are TGCGCCAGCAGTGATCTGGGACCGGCAAGCTCCTACGAGCAGTACTTC. The J gene is TRBJ2-7, the V gene TRBV10-1; D is tentatively TRBD1 or TRBD2 (5 bases each). Germline V lookup: CDR1 WNHNN, CDR2 SYGVQD (reference sequence). Deletions cut 3 bases from V and 0 bases from J, with 15 bases between. The CDR3 consists of 16 residues.

Points on this clone: Other DNA sequences within the sample encode an identical CDR3. This chain links TRBV27 with TRBJ2-7, with unresolved D. Per the germline V gene, CDR1 is MNHEY and CDR2 is SMNVEV (reference sequence). Trimming stripped 4 bases from V and 2 bases from J, with 6 bases between. This CDR3 comprises 12 residues. The CDR3, as DNA: TGTGCCAGCAGTTCCTCCCCCTACGAGCAGTACTTC. This sequence encodes CASSSSPYEQYF.

V is TRBV11-2 and J is TRBJ2-3; 12 bases fit TRBD2. CDR1 and CDR2 from the germline V gene are SGHAT and FQNNGV. The CDR3 is 17 residues long. The trim removed 0 bases at V and 4 bases at J, leaving 5 bases unmatched. CDR3 sequence reads: CASSLDSPSGRADTQYF. DNA of the CDR3: TGTGCCAGCAGCTTAGATAGCCCTAGCGGGAGGGCAGATACGCAGTATTTT.